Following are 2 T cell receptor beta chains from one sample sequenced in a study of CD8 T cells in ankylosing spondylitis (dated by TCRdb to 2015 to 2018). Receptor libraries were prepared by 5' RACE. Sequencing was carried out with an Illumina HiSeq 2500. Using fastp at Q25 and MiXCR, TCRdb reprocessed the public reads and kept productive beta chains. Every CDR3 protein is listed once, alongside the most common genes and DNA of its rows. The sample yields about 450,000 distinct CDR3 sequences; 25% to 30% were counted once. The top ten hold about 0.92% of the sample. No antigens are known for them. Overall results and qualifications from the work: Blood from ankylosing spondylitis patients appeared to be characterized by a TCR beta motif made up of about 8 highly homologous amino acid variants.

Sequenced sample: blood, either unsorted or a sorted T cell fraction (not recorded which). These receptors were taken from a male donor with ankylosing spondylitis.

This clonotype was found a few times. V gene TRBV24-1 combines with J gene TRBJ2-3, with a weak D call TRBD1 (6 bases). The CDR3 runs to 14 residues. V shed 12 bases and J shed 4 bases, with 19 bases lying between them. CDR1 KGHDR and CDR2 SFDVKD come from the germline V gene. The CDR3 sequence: CAVGAAHTADTQYF. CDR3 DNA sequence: TGTGCCGTGGGGGCTGCACACACGGCAGATACGCAGTATTTT.

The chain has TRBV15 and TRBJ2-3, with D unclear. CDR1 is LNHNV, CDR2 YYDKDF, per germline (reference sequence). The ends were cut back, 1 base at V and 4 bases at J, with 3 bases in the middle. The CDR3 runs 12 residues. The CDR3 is CATSRVADTQYF. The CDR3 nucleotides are TGTGCCACCAGCAGAGTTGCAGATACGCAGTATTTT.